These 11 T cell receptor beta chains share one sample of origin, sequenced in a study of PD-L1 blockade in urothelial cancer (dated by TCRdb to about 2017). Library prep was done by the immunoSEQ multiplex PCR assay. TCRdb took over this immuneACCESS table, retaining in-frame rearrangements with V and J assigned. Such tables are incomplete; in checked studies, under half of the missing clones stem from an unresolved V gene, and the remainder is unexplained. This sample holds about 86,000 clones; more than 75% were observed only once. Of the sample, around 14% is held by the ten largest clones. Taken with the paper, the label for time point translates to: pretreatment peripheral blood. Here the sequenced sample was PBMCs, taken around atezolizumab (anti-PD-L1) treatment. The origin of the receptors is a man aged 60 to 69 with urothelial cancer.

The V and J genes are TRBV5-8 and TRBJ2-5; no clear D gene. Looked up from germline, CDR1 is SGHTS and CDR2 is YDEGEE. CDR3 length equals 17 residues. The V end lost 6 bases, the J end lost 0 bases, and 21 bases lay between the germline ends. CDR3: CASTTLPATTYQETQYF. The CDR3, as DNA: TGTGCCAGCACCACCCTCCCGGCTACTACGTACCAAGAGACCCAGTACTTC.

Only a few counts were recorded for this clone. This sequence joins TRBV6-6 and TRBJ2-1; the match to TRBD1 covers 7 bases. The CDR3 runs to 15 residues. V trimming: 0 bases; J trimming: 8 bases; junction bases outside the gene matches: 7. CDR1 MNHNY and CDR2 SVGAGI come from the germline V gene (reference sequence). CDR3 coding DNA: TGTGCCAGCAGTTACTCGAACAGGGGAACCCATGAGCAGTTCTTC. It encodes CASSYSNRGTHEQFF.

The chain recombines TRBV9 with TRBJ1-1, with 9 bases identical to TRBD1. The CDR3 runs 14 residues. Per germline, CDR1 SGDLS and CDR2 YYNGEE. Trimming cost V 2 bases and J 5 bases; bases outside gene matches: 4. In DNA, the CDR3 is TGTGCCAGCAGCGTCGACAGGGGGGTGACTGAAGCTTTCTTT. Translating gives CASSVDRGVTEAFF.

The chain couples TRBV5-1 to TRBJ1-4, with 7 nucleotides matching TRBD1. The length of the CDR3 is 15 residues. Unmatched junction bases numbered 11, after V lost 4 bases and J lost 8 bases. The germline V gene encodes CDR1 SGHRS and CDR2 YFSETQ. CDR3 in amino acids: CASSTAQGLEEKLFF. For the CDR3, the DNA is TGCGCCAGCAGCACTGCACAGGGGTTGGAGGAAAAACTGTTTTTT. Drawing the rest from reference TRBV5-1 and TRBJ1-4, the complete variable domain is KAGVTQTPRYLIKTRGQQVTLSCSPISGHRSVSWYQQTPGQGLQFLFEYFSETQRNKGNFPGRFSGRQFSNSRSEMNVSTLELGDSALYLCASSTAQGLEEKLFFGSGTQLSVL.

The chain joins TRBV30 to TRBJ1-6; no reliable D call. The V gene lost 0 bases and the J gene lost 6 bases, with 15 bases spanning the gap. The CDR3 runs to 16 residues. Germline CDR1 and CDR2: GTSNPN and SVGIG (reference sequence). CDR3 nucleotide sequence: TGTGCCTGGAGTGTGGCACGAAGGAGCCTTAATTCACCCCTCCACTTT. Translation: CAWSVARRSLNSPLHF.

The CDR3 reads CASSAKGQKSPDTQYF. The CDR3 DNA is TGTGCCAGCAGTGCCAAGGGACAAAAGTCGCCAGATACGCAGTATTTT. V is TRBV6-1 and J is TRBJ2-3, with D possibly TRBD1 on 6 matching bases. V lost 4 bases, J lost 4 bases, and 18 bases lay in between. Germline-derived CDR1 and CDR2 are MNHNS and SASEGT. This CDR3 spans 16 amino acids.

The chain couples TRBV19 to TRBJ1-2; D is unclear. With 4 bases removed from V and 8 bases from J, the gap between germline ends came to 20 bases. The CDR3 has 15 amino acids. CDR1 is LNHDA, CDR2 SQIVND, per germline (reference sequence). The CDR3 nucleotides read TGTGCCAGTAGTACCCGGGCCCAGAGGAGGCTCGGCTACACCTTC. It translates to CASSTRAQRRLGYTF.

V and J are TRBV7-6 and TRBJ2-5, with a tentative D call TRBD1 (6 bases). V shed 5 bases and J shed 1 base, with 11 bases lying between them. The CDR3 has 14 amino acids. Germline CDR1 and CDR2: SGHVS and FNYEAQ. DNA for the CDR3: TGTGCCAGCAGCCCGATGGACAGCCAAGAGACCCAGTACTTC. Encoded protein: CASSPMDSQETQYF.

This clone occurred once. The rearrangement uses TRBV5-1 and TRBJ2-1; TRBD2 matches at 10 bases. There are 15 residues in the CDR3. V lost 4 bases and J lost 2; bases outside the gene matches: 3. The germline CDR1 and CDR2 sequences are SGHRS and YFSETQ. The CDR3 is CASSPGLAAYNEQFF. DNA for the CDR3: TGCGCCAGCAGCCCAGGACTAGCGGCCTACAATGAGCAGTTCTTC.

V usage is TRBV7-6 and J usage is TRBJ2-1; 8 bases line up with TRBD1. V dropped 5 bases and J dropped 5; count of bases not matched to a gene: 8. There are 15 residues in the CDR3. Germline assignment: CDR1 SGHVS and CDR2 FNYEAQ. The CDR3 region has the DNA TGTGCCAGCAGCCAGTGGGACAGGACCGACAATGAGCAGTTCTTC. This translates into CASSQWDRTDNEQFF.

The rearrangement uses TRBV4-3 and TRBJ1-2; D ambiguous. V was clipped by 0 bases and J by 4 bases, with 9 bases between them. Germline CDR1 LGHNA, CDR2 YSLEER. CDR3 size: 14 residues. The CDR3 DNA reads as TGCGCCAGCAGCCAAGAGCGGGGTACCTATGGCTACACCTTC. Translation gives CASSQERGTYGYTF.